The entry below describes one T cell receptor beta chain. The sample comes from a study of cytomegalovirus exposure and HLA in healthy donors. Amplification used 60 Vbeta primers and 13 Jbeta primers. Repertoires were generated with immunoSEQ multiplex PCR, while TCRdb's copy carries only in-frame clones and drops some. In the table there are 150,000 to 200,000 clones, about 81% of which are singletons. CDR3 length: 15 amino acids. Trimming took off 1 base at V and 3 bases at J, with 14 bases between the two ends. The germline V gene encodes CDR1 SGHNT and CDR2 YYREEE (reference sequence). The sequencing input was PBMCs. The V gene is TRBV5-4, the J gene TRBJ2-7; D perhaps matches TRBD2 (5 bases). This TCR was sampled from a woman between 18 and 29 years old in good health and CMV-seronegative. The CDR3 bases are TGTGCCAGCAGCTTGCGAGACACGGGGAACTACGAGCAGTACTTC. Encoded protein: CASSLRDTGNYEQYF.